This T cell receptor (beta chain) emerged from a study of blood T cell repertoires in COVID-19. The wider study: Some COVID-19 samples were acute and others convalescent; all came from the United States, Italy and Spain. T cells, B-cell-depleted T cells, or PBMCs supplied cDNA or gDNA.

V lost 5 bases and J lost 1; bases outside the gene matches: 4. The CDR3 covers 14 residues. The germline V gene has CDR1 LNHDA and CDR2 SQIVND (reference sequence). Original processing notes: It was from reference gene primer amplification that nucleated cell counts were estimated. Using immunoSEQ multiplex PCR, the repertoire was profiled, and TCRdb retains in-frame clones only, with some absent. V and J calls and clone size follow that table, whereas D and trimming were derived from the DNA. The table includes about 98,000 clones, roughly 85% detected once. This clonotype was sampled from a man aged 65 to 85 with acute or convalescent COVID-19. This sequence joins TRBV19 and TRBJ1-1; TRBD1 matches 7 bases. Sequenced: peripheral blood. The CDR3 DNA reads TGTGCCAGTAGTGTGGGACAGACGAACACTGAAGCTTTCTTT. This gives the protein CASSVGQTNTEAFF.